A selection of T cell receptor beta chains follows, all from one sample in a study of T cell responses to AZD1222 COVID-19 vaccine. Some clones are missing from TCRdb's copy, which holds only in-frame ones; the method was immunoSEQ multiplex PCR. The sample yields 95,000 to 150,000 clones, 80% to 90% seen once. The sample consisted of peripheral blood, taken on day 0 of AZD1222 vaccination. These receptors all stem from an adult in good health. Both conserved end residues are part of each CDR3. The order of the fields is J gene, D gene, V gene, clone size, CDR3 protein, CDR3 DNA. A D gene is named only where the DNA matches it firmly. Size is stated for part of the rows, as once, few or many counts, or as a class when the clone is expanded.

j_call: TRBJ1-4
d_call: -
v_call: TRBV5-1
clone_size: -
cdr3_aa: CASSYSGAATNEKLFF
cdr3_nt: TGCGCCAGCAGCTATTCGGGAGCCGCAACTAATGAAAAACTGTTTTTT

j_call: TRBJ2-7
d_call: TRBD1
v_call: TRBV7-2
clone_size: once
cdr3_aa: CASSSSGTVSYEQYF
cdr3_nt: TGTGCCAGCAGTTCTTCCGGGACAGTCTCCTACGAGCAGTACTTC

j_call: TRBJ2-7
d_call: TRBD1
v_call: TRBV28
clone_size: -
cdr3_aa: CASSLGTAYEQYF
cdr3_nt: TGTGCCAGCAGCCTAGGGACAGCTTACGAGCAGTACTTC

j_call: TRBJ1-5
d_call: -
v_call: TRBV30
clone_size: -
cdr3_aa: CAWDPGHNQPQHF
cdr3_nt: TGTGCCTGGGACCCGGGCCACAATCAGCCCCAGCATTTT

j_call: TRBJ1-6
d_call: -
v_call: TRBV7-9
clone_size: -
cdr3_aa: CASRPRGMNSPLHF
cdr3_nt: TGTGCCAGCAGACCCCGGGGGATGAATTCACCCCTCCACTTT

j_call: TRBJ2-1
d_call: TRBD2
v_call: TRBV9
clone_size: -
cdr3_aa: CASSLTSGTVYNEQFF
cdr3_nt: TGTGCCAGCAGCTTGACTAGCGGGACGGTCTACAATGAGCAGTTCTTC

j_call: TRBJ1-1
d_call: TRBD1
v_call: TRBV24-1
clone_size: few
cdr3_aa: CATRGDREAEAFF
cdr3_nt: TGTGCCACCAGAGGAGACAGGGAGGCTGAAGCTTTCTTT

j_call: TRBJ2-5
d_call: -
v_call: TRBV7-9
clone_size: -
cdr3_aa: CASSTYRDGETQYF
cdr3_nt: TGTGCCAGCAGCACCTACAGAGATGGGGAGACCCAGTACTTC

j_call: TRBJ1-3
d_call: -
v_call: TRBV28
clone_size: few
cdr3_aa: CASSFVSSGNTIYF
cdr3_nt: TGTGCCAGCAGTTTCGTGAGCTCTGGAAACACCATATATTTT

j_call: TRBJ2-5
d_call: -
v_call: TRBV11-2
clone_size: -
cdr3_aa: CASSFAGQETQYF
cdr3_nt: TGTGCCAGCAGCTTTGCAGGGCAAGAGACCCAGTACTTC

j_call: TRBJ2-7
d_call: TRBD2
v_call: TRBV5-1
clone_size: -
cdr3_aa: CASSSPGLAGYEQYF
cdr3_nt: TGCGCCAGCAGCTCCCCGGGACTAGCGGGATACGAGCAGTACTTC

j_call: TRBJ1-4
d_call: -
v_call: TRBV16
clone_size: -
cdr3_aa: CASSQLTANEKLFF
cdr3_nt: TGTGCCAGCAGCCAATTAACAGCGAATGAAAAACTGTTTTTT

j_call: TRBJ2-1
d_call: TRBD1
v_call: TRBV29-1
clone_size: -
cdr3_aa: CSVRDRVLNEQFF
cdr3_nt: TGCAGCGTCCGGGACAGGGTCCTAAATGAGCAGTTCTTC

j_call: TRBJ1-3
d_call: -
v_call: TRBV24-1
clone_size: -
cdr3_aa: CATSGSSSGNTIYF
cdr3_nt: TGTGCCACCAGTGGCAGTAGCTCTGGAAACACCATATATTTT

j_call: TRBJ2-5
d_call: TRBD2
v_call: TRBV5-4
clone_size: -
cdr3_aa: CASSAGLAGTETQYF
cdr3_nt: TGTGCCAGCAGCGCGGGACTAGCGGGAACAGAGACCCAGTACTTC

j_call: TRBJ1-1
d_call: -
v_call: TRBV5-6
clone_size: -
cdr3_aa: CASSLGGATPRAFF
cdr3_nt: TGTGCCAGCAGCTTGGGTGGAGCCACTCCGAGGGCTTTCTTT

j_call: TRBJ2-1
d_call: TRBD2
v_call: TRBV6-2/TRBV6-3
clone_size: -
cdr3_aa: CASSYLPGGRSPLNEQFF
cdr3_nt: TGTGCCAGCAGTTATCTTCCGGGCGGGAGGTCTCCCCTCAATGAGCAGTTCTTC

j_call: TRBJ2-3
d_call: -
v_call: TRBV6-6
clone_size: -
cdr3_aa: CASIDGAGGTDTQYF
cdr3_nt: TGTGCCAGCATCGATGGGGCAGGGGGCACAGATACGCAGTATTTT

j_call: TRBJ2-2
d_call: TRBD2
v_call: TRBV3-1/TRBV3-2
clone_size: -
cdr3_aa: CASSQDRVPLGLAGLTGELFF
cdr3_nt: TGTGCCAGCAGCCAAGACAGGGTGCCCTTAGGACTAGCGGGACTCACCGGGGAGCTGTTTTTT

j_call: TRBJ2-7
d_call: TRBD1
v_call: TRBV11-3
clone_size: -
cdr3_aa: CASSTRQGFPTNEQYF
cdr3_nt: TGTGCCAGCAGCACACGACAGGGCTTTCCCACCAACGAGCAGTACTTC

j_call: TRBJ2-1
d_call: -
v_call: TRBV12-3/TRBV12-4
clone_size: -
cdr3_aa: CASTDLNEQFF
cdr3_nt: TGTGCCAGCACCGACCTGAATGAGCAGTTCTTC

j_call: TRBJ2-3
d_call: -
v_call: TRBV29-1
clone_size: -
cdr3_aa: CSVEDRSDSTDTQYF
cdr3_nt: TGCAGCGTTGAAGACAGGTCCGACAGCACAGATACGCAGTATTTT

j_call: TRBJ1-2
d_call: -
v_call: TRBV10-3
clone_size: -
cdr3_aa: CAITEQGRSGYTF
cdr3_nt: TGTGCCATCACAGAGCAGGGGAGGAGTGGCTACACCTTC

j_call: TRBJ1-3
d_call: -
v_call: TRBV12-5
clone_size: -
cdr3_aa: CASGQRQSEVNTIYF
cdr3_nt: TGTGCTAGTGGTCAACGACAGTCCGAAGTAAACACCATATATTTT

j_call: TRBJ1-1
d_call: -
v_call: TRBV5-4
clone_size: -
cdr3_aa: CASSSSSGGGTEAFF
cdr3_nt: TGTGCCAGCAGCTCCTCCTCTGGGGGCGGAACTGAAGCTTTCTTT

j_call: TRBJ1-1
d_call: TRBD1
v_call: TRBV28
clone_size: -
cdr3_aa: CASSLRTGTGWTEAFF
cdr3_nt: TGTGCCAGCAGTTTACGAACCGGGACAGGGTGGACTGAAGCTTTCTTT

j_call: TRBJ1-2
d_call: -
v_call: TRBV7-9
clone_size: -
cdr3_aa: CASSLTGTRGDYGYTF
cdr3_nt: TGTGCCAGCAGCTTAACCGGGACGCGGGGCGACTATGGCTACACCTTC

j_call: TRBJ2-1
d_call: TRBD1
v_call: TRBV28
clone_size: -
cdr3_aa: CASSLVGGTGGYNEQFF
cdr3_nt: TGTGCCAGCAGTTTAGTGGGCGGGACAGGGGGTTACAATGAGCAGTTCTTC

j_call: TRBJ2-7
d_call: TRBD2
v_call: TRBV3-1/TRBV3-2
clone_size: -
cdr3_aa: CASSQDPSGKKEQYF
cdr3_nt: TGTGCCAGCAGCCAAGATCCTAGCGGGAAAAAAGAGCAGTACTTC

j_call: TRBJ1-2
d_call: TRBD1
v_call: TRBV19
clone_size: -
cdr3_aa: CASIRQGADVWDGYTF
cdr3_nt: TGTGCCAGTATTCGACAGGGGGCCGACGTTTGGGATGGCTACACCTTC

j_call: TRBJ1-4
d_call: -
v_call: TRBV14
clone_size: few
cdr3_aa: CASSQVRRFGGRDEKLFF
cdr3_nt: TGTGCCAGCAGCCAAGTACGACGCTTCGGGGGGAGAGATGAAAAACTGTTTTTT

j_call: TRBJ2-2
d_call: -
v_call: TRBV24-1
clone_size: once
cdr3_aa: CATSDAGELFF
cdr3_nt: TGTGCCACCAGTGACGCAGGGGAGCTGTTTTTT

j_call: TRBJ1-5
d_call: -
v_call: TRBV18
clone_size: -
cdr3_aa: CASSEGYDQPQHF
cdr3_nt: TGTGCCAGCTCAGAGGGTTACGATCAGCCCCAGCATTTT

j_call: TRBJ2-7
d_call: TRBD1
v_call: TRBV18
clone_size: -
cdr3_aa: CASSPYPGTGVYEQYF
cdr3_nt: TGTGCCAGCTCACCGTACCCCGGGACAGGGGTCTACGAGCAGTACTTC

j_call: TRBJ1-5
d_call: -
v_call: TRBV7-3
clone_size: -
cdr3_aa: CASALARDQPQHF
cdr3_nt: TGTGCCAGCGCCCTAGCCCGGGATCAGCCCCAGCATTTT

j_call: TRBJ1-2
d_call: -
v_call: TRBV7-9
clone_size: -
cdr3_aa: CASSSDSPYGYTF
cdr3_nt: TGTGCCAGCAGCTCGGACAGCCCTTATGGCTACACCTTC

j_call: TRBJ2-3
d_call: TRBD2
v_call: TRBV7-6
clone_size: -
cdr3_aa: CASTQATSGTDTQYF
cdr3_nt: TGTGCTTCTACCCAGGCAACTAGCGGGACGGATACGCAGTATTTT

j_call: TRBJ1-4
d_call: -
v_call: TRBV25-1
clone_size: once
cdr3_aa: CASSEGVRGRGEKLFF
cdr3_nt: TGTGCCAGCAGTGAAGGGGTACGAGGGAGGGGTGAAAAACTGTTTTTT

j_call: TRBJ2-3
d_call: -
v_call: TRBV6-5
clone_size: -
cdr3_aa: CASSRLVTDTQYF
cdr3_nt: TGTGCCAGCAGTCGACTAGTTACAGATACGCAGTATTTT

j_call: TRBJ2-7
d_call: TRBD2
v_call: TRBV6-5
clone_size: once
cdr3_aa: CASSVGGSYEQYF
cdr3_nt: TGTGCCAGCTCCGTCGGGGGGTCCTACGAGCAGTACTTC

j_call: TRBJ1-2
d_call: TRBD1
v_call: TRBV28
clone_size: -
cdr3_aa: CASRRSQGAFGYTF
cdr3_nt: TGTGCCAGCAGGCGATCCCAGGGGGCATTTGGCTACACCTTC

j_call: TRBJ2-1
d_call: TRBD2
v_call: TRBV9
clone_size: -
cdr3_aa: CASSTGTSGSNEQFF
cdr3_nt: TGTGCCAGCAGCACAGGTACTAGCGGGAGTAATGAGCAGTTCTTC

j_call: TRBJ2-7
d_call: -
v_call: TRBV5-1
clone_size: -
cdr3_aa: CASSLDTLYEQYF
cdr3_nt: TGCGCCAGCAGCTTGGATACCTTATACGAGCAGTACTTC

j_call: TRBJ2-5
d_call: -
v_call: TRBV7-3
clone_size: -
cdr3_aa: CASSRSIQETQYF
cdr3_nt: TGTGCCAGCAGCCGATCCATCCAAGAGACCCAGTACTTC

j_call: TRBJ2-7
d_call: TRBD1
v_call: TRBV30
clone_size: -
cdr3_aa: CAWRDRGREQYF
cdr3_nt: TGTGCCTGGAGGGACAGGGGACGCGAGCAGTACTTC

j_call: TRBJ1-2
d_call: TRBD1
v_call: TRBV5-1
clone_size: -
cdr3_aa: CASSLGQGVGGYTF
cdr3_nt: TGCGCCAGCAGCTTGGGACAGGGGGTAGGTGGCTACACCTTC

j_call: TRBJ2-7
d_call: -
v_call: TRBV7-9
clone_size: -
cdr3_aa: CASSSWTANYEQYF
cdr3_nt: TGTGCCAGCAGCTCCTGGACAGCGAACTACGAGCAGTACTTC

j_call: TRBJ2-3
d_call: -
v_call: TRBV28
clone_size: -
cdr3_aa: CASSPYSSDLLGVAQYF
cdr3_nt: TGTGCCAGCAGTCCTTACTCTAGCGACCTTCTGGGCGTTGCGCAGTATTTT

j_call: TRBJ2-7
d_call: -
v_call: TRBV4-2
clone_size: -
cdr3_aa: CASSQVEHEQYF
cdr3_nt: TGTGCCAGCAGCCAAGTTGAACACGAGCAGTACTTC

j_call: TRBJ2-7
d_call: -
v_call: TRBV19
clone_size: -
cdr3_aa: CASSTLGLGYEQYF
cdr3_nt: TGTGCCAGTAGTACCCTGGGACTGGGCTACGAGCAGTACTTC

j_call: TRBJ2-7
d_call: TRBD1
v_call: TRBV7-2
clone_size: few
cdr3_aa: CASSPTRQGGSWNDEQYF
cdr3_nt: TGTGCCAGCAGCCCTACTCGACAGGGCGGGTCTTGGAACGACGAGCAGTACTTC

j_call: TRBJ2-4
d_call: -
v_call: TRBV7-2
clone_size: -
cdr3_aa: CASSLGGLSVQYF
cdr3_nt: TGTGCCAGCAGCTTAGGGGGACTCTCGGTTCAGTACTTC

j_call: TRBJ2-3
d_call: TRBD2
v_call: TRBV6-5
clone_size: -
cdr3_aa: CASRGAGGARDTQYF
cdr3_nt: TGTGCCAGCAGAGGAGCCGGGGGGGCGAGAGATACGCAGTATTTT

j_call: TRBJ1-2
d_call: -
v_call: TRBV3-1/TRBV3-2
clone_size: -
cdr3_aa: CASSQARIYGYTF
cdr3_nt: TGTGCCAGCAGCCAAGCCCGGATATATGGCTACACCTTC

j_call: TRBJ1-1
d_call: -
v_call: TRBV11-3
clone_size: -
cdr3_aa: CASSLHTEAFF
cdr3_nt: TGTGCCAGCAGCTTACACACTGAAGCTTTCTTT

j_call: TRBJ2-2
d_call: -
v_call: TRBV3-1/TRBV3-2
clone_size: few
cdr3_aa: CASSISGAGELFF
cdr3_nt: TGTGCCAGCAGTATCTCAGGGGCCGGGGAGCTGTTTTTT

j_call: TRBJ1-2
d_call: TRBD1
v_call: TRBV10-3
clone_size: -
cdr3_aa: CAIRGPGQGGGYTF
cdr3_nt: TGTGCCATCAGGGGACCGGGACAGGGTGGCGGCTACACCTTC

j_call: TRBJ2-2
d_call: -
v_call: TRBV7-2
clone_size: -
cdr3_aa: CASSQRQTNTGELFF
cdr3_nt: TGTGCCAGCAGCCAAAGACAGACGAACACCGGGGAGCTGTTTTTT

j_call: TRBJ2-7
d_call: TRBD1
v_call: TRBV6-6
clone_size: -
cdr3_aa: CASSSGTVTSYEQYF
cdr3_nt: TGTGCCAGCAGTTCCGGGACAGTCACTTCCTACGAGCAGTACTTC